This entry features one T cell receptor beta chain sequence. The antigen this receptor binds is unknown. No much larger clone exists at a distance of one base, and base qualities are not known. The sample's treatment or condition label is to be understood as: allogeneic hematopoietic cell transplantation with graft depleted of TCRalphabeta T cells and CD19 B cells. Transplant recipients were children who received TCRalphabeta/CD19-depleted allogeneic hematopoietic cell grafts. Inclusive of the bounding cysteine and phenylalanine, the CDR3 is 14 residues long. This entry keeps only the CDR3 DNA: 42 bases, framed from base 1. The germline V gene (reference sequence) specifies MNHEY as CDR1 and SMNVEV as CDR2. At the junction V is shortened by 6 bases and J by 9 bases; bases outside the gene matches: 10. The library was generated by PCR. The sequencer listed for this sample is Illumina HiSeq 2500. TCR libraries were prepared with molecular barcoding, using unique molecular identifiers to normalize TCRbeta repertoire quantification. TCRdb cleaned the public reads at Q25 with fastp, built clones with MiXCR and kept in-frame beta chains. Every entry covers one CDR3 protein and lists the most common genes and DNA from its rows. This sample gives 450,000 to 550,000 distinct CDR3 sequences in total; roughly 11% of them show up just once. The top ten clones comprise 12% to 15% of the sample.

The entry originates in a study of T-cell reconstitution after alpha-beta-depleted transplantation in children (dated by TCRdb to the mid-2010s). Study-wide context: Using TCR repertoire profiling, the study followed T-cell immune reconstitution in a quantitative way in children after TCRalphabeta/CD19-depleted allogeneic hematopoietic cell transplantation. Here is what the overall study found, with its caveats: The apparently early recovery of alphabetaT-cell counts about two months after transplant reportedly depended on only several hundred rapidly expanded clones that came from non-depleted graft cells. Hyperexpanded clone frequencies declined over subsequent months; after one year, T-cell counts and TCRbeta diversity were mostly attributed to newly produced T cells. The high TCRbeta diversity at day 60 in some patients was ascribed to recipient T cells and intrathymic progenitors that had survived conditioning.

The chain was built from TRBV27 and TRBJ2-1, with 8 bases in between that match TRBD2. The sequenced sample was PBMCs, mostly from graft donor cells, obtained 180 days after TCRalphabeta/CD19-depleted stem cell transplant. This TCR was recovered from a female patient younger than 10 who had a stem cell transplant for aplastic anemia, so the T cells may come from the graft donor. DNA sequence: TGTGCCAGCAGAAATAGCGGGACCCCAATTGAGCAGTTCTTC. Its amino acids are CASRNSGTPIEQFF.